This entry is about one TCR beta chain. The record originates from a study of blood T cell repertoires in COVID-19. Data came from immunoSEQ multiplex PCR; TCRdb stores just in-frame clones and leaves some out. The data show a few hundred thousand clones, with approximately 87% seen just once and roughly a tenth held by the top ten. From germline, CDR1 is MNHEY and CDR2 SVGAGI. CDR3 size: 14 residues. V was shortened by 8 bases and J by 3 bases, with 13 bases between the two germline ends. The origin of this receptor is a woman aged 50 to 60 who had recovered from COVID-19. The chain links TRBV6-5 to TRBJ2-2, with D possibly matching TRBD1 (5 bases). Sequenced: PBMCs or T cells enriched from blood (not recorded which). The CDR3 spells CASDRIKHTGELFF. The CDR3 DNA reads TGTGCCAGCGACAGAATAAAGCACACCGGGGAGCTGTTTTTT.